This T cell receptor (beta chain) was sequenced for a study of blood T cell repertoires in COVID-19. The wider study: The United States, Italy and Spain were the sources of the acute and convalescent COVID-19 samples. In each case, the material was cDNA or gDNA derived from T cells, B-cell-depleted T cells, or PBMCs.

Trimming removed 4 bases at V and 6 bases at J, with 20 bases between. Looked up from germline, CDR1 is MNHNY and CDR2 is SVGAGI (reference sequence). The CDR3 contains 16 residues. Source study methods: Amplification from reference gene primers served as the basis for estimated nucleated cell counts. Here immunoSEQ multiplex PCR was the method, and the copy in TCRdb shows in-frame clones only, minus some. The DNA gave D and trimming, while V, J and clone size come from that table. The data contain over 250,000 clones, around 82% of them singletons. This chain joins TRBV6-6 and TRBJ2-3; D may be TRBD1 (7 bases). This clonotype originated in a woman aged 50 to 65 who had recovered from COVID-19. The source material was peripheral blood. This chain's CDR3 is CASSSHNRGAGDTQYF. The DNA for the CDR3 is TGTGCCAGCAGTTCCCACAACAGGGGAGCGGGCGATACGCAGTATTTT.